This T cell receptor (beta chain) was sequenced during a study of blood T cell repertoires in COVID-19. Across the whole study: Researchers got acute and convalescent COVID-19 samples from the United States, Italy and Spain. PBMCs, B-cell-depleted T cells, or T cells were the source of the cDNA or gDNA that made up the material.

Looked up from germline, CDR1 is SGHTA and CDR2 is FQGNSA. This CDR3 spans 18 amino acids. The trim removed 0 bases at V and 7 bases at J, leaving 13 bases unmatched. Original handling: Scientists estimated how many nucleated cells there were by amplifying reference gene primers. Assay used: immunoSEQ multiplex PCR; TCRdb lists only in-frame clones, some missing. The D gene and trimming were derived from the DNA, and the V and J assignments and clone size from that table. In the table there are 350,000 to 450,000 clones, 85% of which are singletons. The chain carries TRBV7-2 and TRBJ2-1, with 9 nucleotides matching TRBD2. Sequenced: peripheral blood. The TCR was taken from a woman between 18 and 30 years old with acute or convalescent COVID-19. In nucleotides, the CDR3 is TGTGCCAGCAGCTTAGCCTCCTATGAGGCGGGGGGGCTTAATGAGCAGTTCTTC. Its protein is CASSLASYEAGGLNEQFF.